This TCR beta chain comes out of a study of cytomegalovirus exposure and HLA in healthy donors. All the people who gave samples were healthy bone marrow donors. This clone was picked up one time. What it binds is not known. The study, taken as a whole, reports: The study designated fewer than 200 TCR beta chains cytomegalovirus-associated. TCR beta V- and J-gene trimming, according to a later analysis, was linked to a missense DCLRE1C variant.

Primers for the PCR totalled 60 Vbeta and 13 Jbeta. Data came from immunoSEQ multiplex PCR; TCRdb stores just in-frame clones and leaves some out. This sample has about 170,000 clones, with about 81% found just once. Sequenced input: PBMCs. The receptor comes from a woman aged 45-65 years in good health and CMV-seropositive.

The CDR3 region is CASSVEAGVVGNEQFF. In DNA form, the CDR3 reads TGTGCCAGCAGCGTAGAGGCGGGGGTGGTGGGTAATGAGCAGTTCTTC. The J gene is TRBJ2-1, the V gene TRBV9; 7 bases agree with TRBD2. Germline CDR1 is SGDLS and CDR2 is YYNGEE. The CDR3 contains 16 residues. The V and J ends lost 0 bases and 7 bases, in that order; junction bases with no gene match: 10.